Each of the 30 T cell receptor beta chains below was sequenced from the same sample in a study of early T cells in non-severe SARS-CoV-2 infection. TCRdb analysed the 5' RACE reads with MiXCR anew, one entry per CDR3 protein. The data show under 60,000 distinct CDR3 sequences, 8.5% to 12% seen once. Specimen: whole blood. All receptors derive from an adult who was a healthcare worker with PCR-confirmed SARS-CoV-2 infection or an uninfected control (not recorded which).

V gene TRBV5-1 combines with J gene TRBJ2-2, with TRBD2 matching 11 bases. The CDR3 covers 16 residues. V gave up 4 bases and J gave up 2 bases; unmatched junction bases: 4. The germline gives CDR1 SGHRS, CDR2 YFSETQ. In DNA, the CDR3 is TGCGCCAGCAGCCCTAGCGGGGGGATTAACACCGGGGAGCTGTTTTTT. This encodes CASSPSGGINTGELFF.

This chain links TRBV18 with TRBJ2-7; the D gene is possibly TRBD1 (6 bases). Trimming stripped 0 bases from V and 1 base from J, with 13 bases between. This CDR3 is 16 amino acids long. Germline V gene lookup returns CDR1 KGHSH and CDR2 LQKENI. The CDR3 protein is CASSPPTGMGSYEQYF. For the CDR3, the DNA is TGTGCCAGCTCACCACCCACAGGGATGGGGTCCTACGAGCAGTACTTC.

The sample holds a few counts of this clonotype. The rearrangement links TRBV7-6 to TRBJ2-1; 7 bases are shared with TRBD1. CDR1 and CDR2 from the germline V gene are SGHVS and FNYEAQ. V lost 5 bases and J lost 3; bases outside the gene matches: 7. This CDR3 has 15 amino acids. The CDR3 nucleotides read TGTGCCAGCAGCCAGACAGGGATCCTCTACAATGAGCAGTTCTTC. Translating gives CASSQTGILYNEQFF.

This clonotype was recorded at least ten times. The CDR3 is CSAKPGRDDYNEQFF. The CDR3 DNA follows: TGCAGTGCTAAACCAGGGCGTGACGACTACAATGAGCAGTTCTTC. The V call is TRBV20-1, the J call TRBJ2-1; D is possibly TRBD1 (5 bases). The length of the CDR3 is 15 residues. Trimming took 4 bases from V and 3 from J, leaving 16 bases between them. Germline V gene lookup returns CDR1 DFQATT and CDR2 SNEGSKA (reference sequence).

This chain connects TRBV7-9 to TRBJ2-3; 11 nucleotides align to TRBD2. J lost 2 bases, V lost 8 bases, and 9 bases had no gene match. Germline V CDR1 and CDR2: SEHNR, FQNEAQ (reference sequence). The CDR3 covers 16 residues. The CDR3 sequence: CASCRGTSGPTDTQYF. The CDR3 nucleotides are TGTGCCAGCTGCAGAGGGACTAGCGGCCCCACAGATACGCAGTATTTT.

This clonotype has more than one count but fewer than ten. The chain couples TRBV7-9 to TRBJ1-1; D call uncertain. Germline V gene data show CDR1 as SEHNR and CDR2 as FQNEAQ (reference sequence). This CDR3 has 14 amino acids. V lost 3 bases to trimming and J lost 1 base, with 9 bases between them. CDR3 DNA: TGTGCCAGCAGCTTCTGGCAGGAGAACACTGAAGCTTTCTTT. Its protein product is CASSFWQENTEAFF.

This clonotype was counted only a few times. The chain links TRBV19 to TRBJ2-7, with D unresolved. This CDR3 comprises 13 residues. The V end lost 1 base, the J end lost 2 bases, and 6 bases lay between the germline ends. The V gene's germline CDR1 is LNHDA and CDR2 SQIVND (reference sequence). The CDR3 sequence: CASSIAATYEQYF. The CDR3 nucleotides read TGTGCCAGTAGTATAGCAGCGACCTACGAGCAGTACTTC.

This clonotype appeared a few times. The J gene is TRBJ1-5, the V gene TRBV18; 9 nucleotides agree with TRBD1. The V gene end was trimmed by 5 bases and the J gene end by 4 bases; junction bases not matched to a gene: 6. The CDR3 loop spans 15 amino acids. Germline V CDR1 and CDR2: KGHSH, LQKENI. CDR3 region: CASSADRGLNQPQHF. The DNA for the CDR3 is TGTGCCAGCTCAGCGGACAGGGGACTAAATCAGCCCCAGCATTTT.

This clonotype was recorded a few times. The DNA for the CDR3 is TGCAGCGTCGCCGGGACAGGGGCCTCCTACGAGCAGTACTTC. Its protein product is CSVAGTGASYEQYF. The gene calls are TRBV29-1 and TRBJ2-7; 10 bases are a match to TRBD1. The CDR3 spans 14 residues. Trimming took 6 bases from V and 0 from J; bases not matched to a gene: 5. In germline, CDR1 is SQVTM, CDR2 ANQGSEA.

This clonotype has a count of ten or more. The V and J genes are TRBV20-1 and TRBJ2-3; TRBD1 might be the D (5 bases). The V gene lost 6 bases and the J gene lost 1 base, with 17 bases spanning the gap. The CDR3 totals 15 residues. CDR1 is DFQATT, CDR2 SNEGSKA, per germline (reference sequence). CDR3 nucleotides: TGCAGTGCCACGACAGAAACCGCACGCACAGATACGCAGTATTTT. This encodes CSATTETARTDTQYF.

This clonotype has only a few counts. The CDR3 DNA reads as TGTGCCAGCAGCTTAGACCGCAAAAACATTCAGTACTTC. This sequence encodes CASSLDRKNIQYF. J is TRBJ2-4 and V is TRBV11-3, with D unclear. The CDR3 runs 13 residues. In germline, CDR1 is SGHNT, CDR2 YENEEA. The ends were cut back, 0 bases at V and 3 bases at J, with 3 bases in the middle. Based on the CDR3 plus reference TRBV11-3 and TRBJ2-4, the full variable domain is EAGVVQSPRYKIIEKKQPVAFWCNPISGHNTLYWYLQNLGQGPELLIRYENEEAVDDSQLPKDRFSAERLKGVDSTLKIQPAELGDSAVYLCASSLDRKNIQYFGAGTRLSVL.

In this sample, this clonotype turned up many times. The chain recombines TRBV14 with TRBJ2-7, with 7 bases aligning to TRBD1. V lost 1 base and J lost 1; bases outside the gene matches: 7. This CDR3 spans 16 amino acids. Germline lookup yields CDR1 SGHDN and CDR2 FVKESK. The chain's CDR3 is CASSQGPGQLSYEQYF. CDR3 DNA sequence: TGTGCCAGCAGCCAAGGCCCGGGACAGCTTTCCTACGAGCAGTACTTC.

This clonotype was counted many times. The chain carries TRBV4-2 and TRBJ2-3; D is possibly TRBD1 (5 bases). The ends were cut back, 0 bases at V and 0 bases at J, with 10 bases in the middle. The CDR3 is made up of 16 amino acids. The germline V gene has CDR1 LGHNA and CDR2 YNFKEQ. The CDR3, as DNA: TGTGCCAGCAGCCAAGAAGGGGCCCCTAGCACAGATACGCAGTATTTT. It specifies CASSQEGAPSTDTQYF.

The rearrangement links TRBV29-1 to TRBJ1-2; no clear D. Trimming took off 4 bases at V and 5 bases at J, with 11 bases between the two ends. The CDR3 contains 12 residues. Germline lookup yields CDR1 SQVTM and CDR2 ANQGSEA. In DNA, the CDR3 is TGCAGCGTTGCACGGAGTGGATATGGCTACACCTTC. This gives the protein CSVARSGYGYTF.

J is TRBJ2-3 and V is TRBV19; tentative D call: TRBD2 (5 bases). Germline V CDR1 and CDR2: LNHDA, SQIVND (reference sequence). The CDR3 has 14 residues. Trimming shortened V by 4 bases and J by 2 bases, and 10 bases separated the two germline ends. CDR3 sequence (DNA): TGTGCCAGTAGTACCGAGGACTTCACAGATACGCAGTATTTT. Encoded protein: CASSTEDFTDTQYF.

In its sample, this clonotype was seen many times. The CDR3 spells CAISGTGAPEQFF. CDR3 bases: TGTGCCATCAGTGGGACAGGGGCTCCTGAGCAGTTCTTC. The chain couples TRBV10-3 to TRBJ2-1; 9 bases align to TRBD1. This CDR3 contains 13 residues. The V gene end was trimmed by 4 bases and the J gene end by 9 bases; junction bases not matched to a gene: 4. Germline V gene lookup returns CDR1 ENHRY and CDR2 SYGVKD.

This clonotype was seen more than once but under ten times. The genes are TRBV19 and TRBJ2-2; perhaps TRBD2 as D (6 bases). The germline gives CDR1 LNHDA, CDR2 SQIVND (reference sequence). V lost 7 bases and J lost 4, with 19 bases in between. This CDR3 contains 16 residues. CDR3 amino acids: CASNTEGAEGTGELFF. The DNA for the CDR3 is TGTGCCAGTAACACTGAAGGAGCGGAGGGCACCGGGGAGCTGTTTTTT.

In DNA form, the CDR3 reads TGTGCCAGCAGTGAACGGGGGGGCTCCTACGAGCAGTACTTC. This sequence encodes CASSERGGSYEQYF. V and J are TRBV6-1 and TRBJ2-7; 8 bases line up with TRBD2. The CDR3 sequence is 14 residues long. With 2 bases clipped from V and 0 bases from J, the junction kept 0 bases outside the gene matches. The germline CDR1 and CDR2 sequences are MNHNS and SASEGT.

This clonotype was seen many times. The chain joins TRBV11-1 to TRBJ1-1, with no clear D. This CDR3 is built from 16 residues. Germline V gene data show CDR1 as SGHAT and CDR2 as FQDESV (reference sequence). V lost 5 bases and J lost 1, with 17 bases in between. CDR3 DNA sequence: TGTGCCAGCAGCCATCGGCTGTCGTATTCGAACACTGAAGCTTTCTTT. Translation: CASSHRLSYSNTEAFF.

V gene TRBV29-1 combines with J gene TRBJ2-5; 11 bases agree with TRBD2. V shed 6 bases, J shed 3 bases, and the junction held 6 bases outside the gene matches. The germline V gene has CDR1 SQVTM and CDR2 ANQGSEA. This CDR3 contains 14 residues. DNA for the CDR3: TGCAGCGTGCAACTAGCGGGAGTCAAAGAGACCCAGTACTTC. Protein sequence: CSVQLAGVKETQYF.

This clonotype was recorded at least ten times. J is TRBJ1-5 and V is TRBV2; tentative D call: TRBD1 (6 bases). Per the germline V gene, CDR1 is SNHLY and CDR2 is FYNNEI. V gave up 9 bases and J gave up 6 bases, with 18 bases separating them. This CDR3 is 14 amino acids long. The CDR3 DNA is TGTGCCAGTACAACAGGGCAATCAGGTCAGCCCCAGCATTTT. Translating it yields CASTTGQSGQPQHF.

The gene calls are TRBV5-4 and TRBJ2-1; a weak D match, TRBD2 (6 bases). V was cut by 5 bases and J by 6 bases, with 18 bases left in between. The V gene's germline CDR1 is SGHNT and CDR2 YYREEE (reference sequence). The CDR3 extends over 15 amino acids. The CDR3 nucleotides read TGTGCCAGCAGTCACCGGACTAATTGGGGCAATGAGCAGTTCTTC. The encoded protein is CASSHRTNWGNEQFF.

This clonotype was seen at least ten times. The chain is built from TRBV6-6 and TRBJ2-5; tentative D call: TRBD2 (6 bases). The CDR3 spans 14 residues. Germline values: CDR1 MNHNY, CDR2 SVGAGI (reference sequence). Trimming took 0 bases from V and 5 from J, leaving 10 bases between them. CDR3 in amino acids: CASSYSEGGETQYF. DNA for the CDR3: TGTGCCAGCAGTTACTCGGAGGGCGGGGAGACCCAGTACTTC.

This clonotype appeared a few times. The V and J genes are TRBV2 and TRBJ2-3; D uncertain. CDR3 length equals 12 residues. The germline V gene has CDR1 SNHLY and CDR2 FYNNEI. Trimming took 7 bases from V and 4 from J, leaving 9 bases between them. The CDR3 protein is CASNPFPDTQYF. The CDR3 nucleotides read TGTGCCAGCAATCCCTTTCCAGATACGCAGTATTTT.

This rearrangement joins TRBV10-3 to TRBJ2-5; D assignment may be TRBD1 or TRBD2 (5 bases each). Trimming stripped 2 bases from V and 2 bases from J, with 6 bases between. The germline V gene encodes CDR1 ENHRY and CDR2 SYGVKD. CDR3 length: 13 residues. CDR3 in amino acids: CAISEGGQETQYF. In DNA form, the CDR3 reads TGTGCCATCAGTGAGGGGGGACAAGAGACCCAGTACTTC.

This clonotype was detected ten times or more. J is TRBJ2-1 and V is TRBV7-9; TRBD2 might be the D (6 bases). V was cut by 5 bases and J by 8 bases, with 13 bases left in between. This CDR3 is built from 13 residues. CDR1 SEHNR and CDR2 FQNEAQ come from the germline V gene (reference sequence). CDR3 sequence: CASSRRESDEQFF. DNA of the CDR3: TGTGCCAGCAGCAGACGGGAGTCGGATGAGCAGTTCTTC.

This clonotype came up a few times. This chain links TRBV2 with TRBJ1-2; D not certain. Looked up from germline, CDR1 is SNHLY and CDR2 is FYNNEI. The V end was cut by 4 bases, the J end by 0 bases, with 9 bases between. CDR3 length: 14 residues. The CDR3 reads CASSGGLSNYGYTF. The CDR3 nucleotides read TGTGCCAGCAGTGGAGGACTGTCTAACTATGGCTACACCTTC. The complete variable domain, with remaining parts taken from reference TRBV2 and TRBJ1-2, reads EPEVTQTPSHQVTQMGQEVILRCVPISNHLYFYWYRQILGQKVEFLVSFYNNEISEKSEIFDDQFSVERPDGSNFTLKIRSTKLEDSAMYFCASSGGLSNYGYTFGSGTRLTVV.

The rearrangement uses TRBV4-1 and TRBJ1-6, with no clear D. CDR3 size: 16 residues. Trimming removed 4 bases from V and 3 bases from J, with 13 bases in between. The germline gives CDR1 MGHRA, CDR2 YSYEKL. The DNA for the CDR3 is TGCGCCAGCAGCCCTATTGGGAGGGACTATAATTCACCCCTCCACTTT. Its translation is CASSPIGRDYNSPLHF.

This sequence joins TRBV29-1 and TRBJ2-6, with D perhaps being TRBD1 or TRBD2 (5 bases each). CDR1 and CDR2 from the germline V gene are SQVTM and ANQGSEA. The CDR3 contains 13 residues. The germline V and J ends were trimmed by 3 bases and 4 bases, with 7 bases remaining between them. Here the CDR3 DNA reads TGCAGCGTTGAGGGGGACGGGGCCAACGTCCTGACTTTC. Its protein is CSVEGDGANVLTF.

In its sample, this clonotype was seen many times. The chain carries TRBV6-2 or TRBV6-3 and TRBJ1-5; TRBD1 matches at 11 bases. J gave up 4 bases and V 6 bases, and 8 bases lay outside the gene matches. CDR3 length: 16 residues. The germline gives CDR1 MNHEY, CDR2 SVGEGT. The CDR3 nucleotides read TGTGCCAGCAGCCCTCCCCGGGACAGGGGGAATCAGCCCCAGCATTTT. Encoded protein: CASSPPRDRGNQPQHF.